The 5 T cell receptor beta chains reported below all come from one sample, sequenced in a study of beta chain features in type 1 diabetes. Findings and limits, study-wide: Researchers report that Type 1 diabetes patients had moderately but significantly shorter TCRB CDR3s across all four CD4+ subsets.

No antigen is known for these receptors. Every isolated RNA sample was fully reverse transcribed, so sequencing captured expressed TCRB transcripts. Libraries were prepared by immunoSEQ multiplex PCR; TCRdb keeps only in-frame clonotypes and omits some of them. The sample consists of 600,000 or so clones, about an eighth of them appearing once. The specimen was naive CD4+ T cells from blood. The receptors were gathered from a young man with type 1 diabetes.

The chain combines TRBV6-5 with TRBJ1-5; D possibly corresponds to TRBD1 (5 bases). There are 15 residues in the CDR3. Germline CDR1 and CDR2: MNHEY and SVGAGI. V lost 10 bases to trimming and J lost 2 bases, with 18 bases between them. The CDR3 DNA follows: TGTGCCACCCAGGTGGGGGGAGGGGGCAATCAGCCCCAGCATTTT. This encodes CATQVGGGGNQPQHF.

The J gene is TRBJ2-6, the V gene TRBV9; TRBD1 is a possible D gene (5 bases). The CDR3 covers 17 residues. V was pared by 4 bases and J by 1 base, with 15 bases between. CDR1 is SGDLS, CDR2 YYNGEE, per germline. The CDR3 bases are TGTGCCAGCAGCTTGCATCATGACAGTTCTGGGGCCAACGTCCTGACTTTC. This translates into CASSLHHDSSGANVLTF. Full variable domain (missing parts from reference TRBV9 and TRBJ2-6): DSGVTQTPKHLITATGQRVTLRCSPRSGDLSVYWYQQSLDQGLQFLIQYYNGEERAKGNILERFSAQQFPDLHSELNLSSLELGDSALYFCASSLHHDSSGANVLTFGAGSRLTVL.

This chain connects TRBV30 to TRBJ1-2; D possibly corresponds to TRBD1 (5 bases). V dropped 4 bases and J dropped 5 bases, with 14 bases sitting between them. Germline CDR1 and CDR2: GTSNPN and SVGIG (reference sequence). This CDR3 has 13 amino acids. The CDR3 spells CAWTEGVGYGYTF. DNA of the CDR3: TGTGCCTGGACCGAAGGGGTGGGATATGGCTACACCTTC.

This clone showed up just a few times. The V gene is TRBV4-3, the J gene TRBJ2-7; no definite D call. This CDR3 is 14 amino acids long. CDR1 is LGHNA and CDR2 is YSLEER in the germline V gene. The germline V and J ends were trimmed by 2 bases and 4 bases, with 12 bases remaining between them. Here the CDR3 reads CASSQTGLGYEQYF. The CDR3 coding sequence is TGCGCCAGCAGCCAAACGGGCCTGGGATACGAGCAGTACTTC.

This chain uses TRBV5-4 with TRBJ2-3; no clear D. CDR1 is SGHNT and CDR2 is YYREEE in the germline V gene (reference sequence). The CDR3 has 14 residues. The V and J ends lost 4 bases and 3 bases respectively, with 12 bases between them. The CDR3 sequence is CASSRGMGTDTQYF. For the CDR3, the DNA is TGTGCCAGCAGCCGTGGAATGGGGACAGATACGCAGTATTTT. Full variable domain (rest looked up from reference TRBV5-4 and TRBJ2-3): ETGVTQSPTHLIKTRGQQVTLRCSSQSGHNTVSWYQQALGQGPQFIFQYYREEENGRGNFPPRFSGLQFPNYSSELNVNALELDDSALYLCASSRGMGTDTQYFGPGTRLTVL.